Listed below are T cell receptor beta chains from one sample, sequenced in a study of T-cell memory formation after mild COVID-19. Each CDR3 protein gets one entry after TCRdb re-called the 5' RACE reads with MiXCR. The profile covers 200,000 to 250,000 distinct CDR3 sequences, with 9.5% to 10% appearing a single time and 3.5% taken by the ten largest. The sequencing input was PBMCs or a T cell subset sorted from them (not recorded which). The origin of the receptors is a man between 18 and 29 years old who had mild COVID-19 (a few samples of this study predate the infection). Cell type and time point are not known. CDR3s include the opening cysteine and the closing phenylalanine or tryptophan. Each record gives: CDR3 protein, CDR3 DNA, CDR3 length, J gene, D gene, V gene, clone size. A D gene is named only where the DNA matches it firmly. The size of a clone is reported for some rows only, either as once, few or many, or as a class for expanded clones.

CASSRTRAGTDTQYF TGCGCCAGCAGCCGCACTAGAGCGGGCACAGATACGCAGTATTTT 15 TRBJ2-3 NA TRBV4-1 many
CASSFSTSGGQQTQYF TGTGCCAGCAGCTTCTCGACTAGCGGGGGACAACAGACCCAGTACTTC 16 TRBJ2-5 TRBD2 TRBV7-2 NA
CASSQDISEQYF TGTGCCAGCAGCCAAGATATCTCCGAGCAGTACTTC 12 TRBJ2-7 NA TRBV3-1 NA
CASSLGALNTEAFF TGTGCCAGCAGTTTAGGAGCCTTGAACACTGAAGCTTTCTTT 14 TRBJ1-1 NA TRBV12-3/TRBV12-4 NA
CSVRAGTFYEQYF TGCAGTGTACGGGCCGGGACTTTCTACGAGCAGTACTTC 13 TRBJ2-7 NA TRBV20-1 few
CASSRTSGGVRSNEQFF TGTGCCAGCAGCCGGACTAGCGGGGGGGTCCGGAGCAATGAGCAGTTCTTC 17 TRBJ2-1 TRBD2 TRBV7-2 few
CASSPPRGGAWEQYF TGTGCCAGCAGCCCCCCGCGGGGGGGCGCGTGGGAGCAGTACTTC 15 TRBJ2-7 TRBD2 TRBV5-8 NA
CASSTRQAGNTEAFF TGTGCCAGCAGTACACGACAGGCCGGGAACACTGAAGCTTTCTTT 15 TRBJ1-1 NA TRBV6-5 few
CASRRAVNTEAFF TGTGCCAGCAGACGCGCAGTGAACACTGAAGCTTTCTTT 13 TRBJ1-1 NA TRBV6-5 NA
CASSPNRGTLNTEAFF TGTGCCAGCAGCCCTAACCGCGGGACCTTGAACACTGAAGCTTTCTTT 16 TRBJ1-1 NA TRBV9 few
CASSLEVGSSYEQYF TGCGCCAGCAGCCTGGAAGTAGGGAGCTCCTACGAGCAGTACTTC 15 TRBJ2-7 NA TRBV5-1 NA
CASSNRRGDYEQYF TGTGCCAGCAGTAACAGGAGAGGGGACTACGAGCAGTACTTC 14 TRBJ2-7 NA TRBV12-3/TRBV12-4 many
CASSSGTGTDTQYF TGTGCCAGCAGTTCCGGGACAGGCACAGATACGCAGTATTTT 14 TRBJ2-3 TRBD1 TRBV28 few
CASSPRDTGNYGYTF TGTGCCAGTAGTCCGCGGGACACGGGGAACTATGGCTACACCTTC 15 TRBJ1-2 NA TRBV19 few
CSASNGDTNEKLFF TGCAGTGCTAGTAATGGGGATACTAATGAAAAACTGTTTTTT 14 TRBJ1-4 NA TRBV20-1 NA
CASMEGEGANVLTF TGTGCCAGTATGGAAGGGGAAGGGGCCAACGTCCTGACTTTC 14 TRBJ2-6 NA TRBV19 few
CASSPSPGGPQPQHF TGCGCCAGCAGCCCCTCCCCGGGGGGGCCTCAGCCCCAGCATTTT 15 TRBJ1-5 NA TRBV4-1 NA
CASSEGASGGEMQYF TGTGCCAGCAGTGAAGGGGCTAGCGGGGGAGAGATGCAGTATTTT 15 TRBJ2-3 TRBD2 TRBV25-1 few
CASRPTGRGQPQHF TGTGCCAGCAGACCAACAGGCCGAGGGCAGCCCCAGCATTTT 14 TRBJ1-5 NA TRBV7-3 many
CASSLAGQGGGYTF TGTGCCAGCAGCTTAGCGGGGCAGGGAGGTGGCTACACCTTC 14 TRBJ1-2 NA TRBV7-6 many
CASTAGTDTQYF TGTGCCAGTACCGCGGGCACAGATACGCAGTATTTT 12 TRBJ2-3 NA TRBV2 few
CSAGSGRRSDTQYF TGCAGCGCGGGGTCGGGACGGAGGTCAGATACGCAGTATTTT 14 TRBJ2-3 NA TRBV29-1 few
CASSVSGQRNTEAFF TGTGCCAGCAGCGTATCGGGACAGAGGAACACTGAAGCTTTCTTT 15 TRBJ1-1 TRBD1 TRBV11-3 few
CASSQEIRTRESTQYF TGTGCCAGCAGCCAAGAAATTCGGACTAGGGAATCGACCCAGTACTTC 16 TRBJ2-5 TRBD2 TRBV4-2 few
CASSLGGTNTEAFF TGCGCCAGCAGCTTGGGGGGGACGAACACTGAAGCTTTCTTT 14 TRBJ1-1 NA TRBV5-1 few
CASSGQGAETQYF TGCGCCAGCAGCGGACAGGGGGCAGAGACCCAGTACTTC 13 TRBJ2-5 TRBD1 TRBV5-1 NA
CASSYERGALTDTQYF TGTGCCAGCAGTTACGAGAGAGGGGCGCTCACAGATACGCAGTATTTT 16 TRBJ2-3 NA TRBV6-5 NA